The 8 T cell receptor beta chains listed next were all sequenced from one sample in a study of T cell repertoires in cytomegalovirus infection. TCRdb reprocessed the reads with MiXCR, giving one entry per CDR3 protein. The table lists hundreds of thousands of distinct CDR3 sequences, more than 25% of them singletons, with around 15% in the top ten. The antigens for these receptors are not known. The sequencing here drew on cultured CD8+ T cells from PBMCs, taken from culture after CMV antigen stimulation. Every receptor here comes from a human donor in good health (CMV status not recorded). Some clones in this sample may be carry-over from other donors' samples.

J is TRBJ2-1 and V is TRBV19; 8 nucleotides align to TRBD1. This CDR3 contains 15 residues. V was clipped by 2 bases and J by 8 bases; unmatched bases: 8. Germline assignment: CDR1 LNHDA and CDR2 SQIVND (reference sequence). DNA of the CDR3: TGTGCCAGTAGTATAAGGGACAGGTTACTTGATGAGCAGTTCTTC. Residues: CASSIRDRLLDEQFF. The variable domain in full, with the rest retrieved from reference TRBV19 and TRBJ2-1, is DGGITQSPKYLFRKEGQNVTLSCEQNLNHDAMYWYRQDPGQGLRLIYYSQIVNDFQKGDIAEGYSVSREKKESFPLTVTSAQKNPTAFYLCASSIRDRLLDEQFFGPGTRLTVL.

J is TRBJ1-1 and V is TRBV28, with D uncertain. The germline gives CDR1 MDHEN, CDR2 SYDVKM. Trimming shortened V by 3 bases and J by 1 base, and 9 bases separated the two germline ends. The CDR3 loop spans 14 amino acids. Here the CDR3 reads CASSFAGQNTEAFF. For the CDR3, the DNA is TGTGCCAGCAGTTTTGCGGGTCAGAACACTGAAGCTTTCTTT.

V and J are TRBV28 and TRBJ2-7; possible D gene TRBD2, 7 bases. Germline values: CDR1 MDHEN, CDR2 SYDVKM. V was trimmed by 6 bases and J by 5 bases, leaving 17 bases between them. The CDR3 is 14 residues long. This chain's CDR3 is CASSRRGARHEQYV. The CDR3 nucleotides are TGTGCCAGCAGCCGCCGGGGGGCACGTCACGAGCAGTACGTC.

This clonotype has just a few counts. This rearrangement joins TRBV28 to TRBJ1-1; D might be TRBD1 (5 bases). CDR1 MDHEN and CDR2 SYDVKM come from the germline V gene. Trimming removed 0 bases at V and 3 bases at J, with 11 bases between. This CDR3 region has 15 residues. The DNA of the CDR3 is TGTGCCAGCAGTTTATGGGGGCGGAGGGACACTGAAGCTTTCTTT. Amino acids: CASSLWGRRDTEAFF.

This clonotype was counted between two and nine times. V is TRBV27 and J is TRBJ2-3, with no clear D. The germline gives CDR1 MNHEY, CDR2 SMNVEV (reference sequence). With 2 bases removed from V and 2 bases from J, the gap between germline ends came to 8 bases. The CDR3 has 14 residues. CDR3 coding DNA: TGTGCCAGCAGTTTAGACGGATACACAGATACGCAGTATTTT. Its translation: CASSLDGYTDTQYF.

This clonotype was seen only a few times. The V call is TRBV7-2, the J call TRBJ2-7; D possibly uses TRBD1 or TRBD2 (5 bases each). CDR1 is SGHTA, CDR2 FQGNSA, per germline. The CDR3 has 14 residues. Trimming cost V 4 bases and J 3 bases, with 13 bases left between them. The CDR3 sequence is CASSWGSQGYEQYF. The CDR3 DNA reads TGTGCCAGCAGCTGGGGGAGTCAGGGCTACGAGCAGTACTTC. Combining the CDR3 with reference TRBV7-2 and TRBJ2-7 gives the whole variable domain GAGVSQSPSNKVTEKGKDVELRCDPISGHTALYWYRQSLGQGLEFLIYFQGNSAPDKSGLPSDRFSAERTGGSVSTLTIQRTQQEDSAVYLCASSWGSQGYEQYFGPGTRLTVT.

This clonotype turned up a few times. The V and J genes are TRBV28 and TRBJ2-1; 8 nucleotides align to TRBD2. Germline V lookup: CDR1 MDHEN, CDR2 SYDVKM. The V segment lost 7 bases and the J segment 6 bases; nucleotides outside the gene matches: 11. The length of the CDR3 is 15 residues. The CDR3 loop reads CASNSLAGPLNEQFF. Written as DNA, the CDR3 is TGTGCCAGCAACTCCTTAGCGGGACCGCTCAATGAGCAGTTCTTC.

This clonotype was detected once. This CDR3 is CASSPILTNTGELFF. The CDR3 region has the DNA TGTGCCAGCTCACCAATATTGACTAACACCGGGGAGCTGTTTTTT. The V and J genes are TRBV18 and TRBJ2-2; no definite D call. Germline V lookup: CDR1 KGHSH, CDR2 LQKENI. The CDR3 is 15 residues long. Trimming shortened V by 2 bases and J by 2 bases, and 9 bases separated the two germline ends.